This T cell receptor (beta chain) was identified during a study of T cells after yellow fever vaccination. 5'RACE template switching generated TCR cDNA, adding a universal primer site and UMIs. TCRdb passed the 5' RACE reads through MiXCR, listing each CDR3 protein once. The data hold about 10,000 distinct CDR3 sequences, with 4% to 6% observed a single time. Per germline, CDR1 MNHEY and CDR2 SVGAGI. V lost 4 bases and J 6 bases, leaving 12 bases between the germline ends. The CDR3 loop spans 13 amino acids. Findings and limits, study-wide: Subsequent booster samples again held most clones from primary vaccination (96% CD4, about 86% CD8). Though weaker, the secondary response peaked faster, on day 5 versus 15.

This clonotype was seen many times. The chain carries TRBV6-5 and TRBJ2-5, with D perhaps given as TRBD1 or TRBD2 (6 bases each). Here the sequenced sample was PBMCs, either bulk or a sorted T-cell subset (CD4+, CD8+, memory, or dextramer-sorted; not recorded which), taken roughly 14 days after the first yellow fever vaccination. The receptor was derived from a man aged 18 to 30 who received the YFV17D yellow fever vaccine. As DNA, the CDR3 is TGTGCCAGCAGTTCCTGGGGGGCGAAGACCCAGTACTTC. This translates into CASSSWGAKTQYF.